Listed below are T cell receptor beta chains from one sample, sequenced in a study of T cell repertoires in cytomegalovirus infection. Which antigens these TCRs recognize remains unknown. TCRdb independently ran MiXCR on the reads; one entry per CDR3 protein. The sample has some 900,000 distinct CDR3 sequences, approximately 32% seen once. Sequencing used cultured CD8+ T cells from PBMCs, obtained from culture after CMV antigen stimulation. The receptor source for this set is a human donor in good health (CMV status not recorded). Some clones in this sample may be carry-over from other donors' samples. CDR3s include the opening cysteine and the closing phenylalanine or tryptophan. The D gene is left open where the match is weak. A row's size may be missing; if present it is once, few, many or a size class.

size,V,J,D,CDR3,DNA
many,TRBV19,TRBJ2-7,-,CASSTGPSQEQYF,TGTGCCAGTAGTACCGGGCCCAGCCAAGAGCAGTACTTC
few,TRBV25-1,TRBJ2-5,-,CASSEGHRRLETQYF,TGTGCCAGCAGTGAAGGGCACCGGAGGTTGGAGACCCAGTACTTC
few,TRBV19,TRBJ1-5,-,CASSIDGGRQPQHF,TGTGCCAGTAGTATAGACGGGGGTAGGCAGCCCCAGCATTTT
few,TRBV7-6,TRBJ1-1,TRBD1,CASSSRQGQNTEAFF,TGTGCCAGCAGCTCCCGACAGGGACAGAACACTGAAGCTTTCTTT
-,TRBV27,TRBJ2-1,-,CASSSPNTHEQFF,TGTGCCAGCAGTTCCCCTAATACCCATGAGCAGTTCTTC
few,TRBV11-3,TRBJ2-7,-,CASSLGAGVNEQYF,TGTGCCAGCAGCTTGGGGGCAGGGGTGAACGAGCAGTACTTC
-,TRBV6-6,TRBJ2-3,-,CASREDSSGITDTQYF,TGTGCCAGCAGAGAGGACTCGTCAGGAATCACAGATACGCAGTATTTT
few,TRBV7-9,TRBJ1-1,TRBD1,CASSPARDRASAFF,TGTGCCAGCAGCCCAGCCCGGGACAGGGCATCAGCTTTCTTT
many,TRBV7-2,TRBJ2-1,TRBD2,CASSPPGLPNNEQFF,TGTGCCAGCAGCCCCCCGGGACTACCAAACAATGAGCAGTTCTTC
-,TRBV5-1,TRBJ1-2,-,CASSLVRGCGYTF,TGCGCCAGCAGCTTGGTGCGCGGGTGCGGCTACACCTTC
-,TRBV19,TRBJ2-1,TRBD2,CASSMERERRRNEQFF,TGTGCCAGTAGTATGGAGCGGGAGAGGCGAAGGAATGAGCAGTTCTTC
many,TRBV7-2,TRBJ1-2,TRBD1,CASSLNRGQGYTF,TGTGCCAGCAGCTTAAACAGGGGGCAGGGCTACACCTTC
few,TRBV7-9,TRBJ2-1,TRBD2,CASSLRSAGEGFNEQFF,TGTGCCAGCAGCTTAAGATCGGCGGGGGAAGGGTTCAATGAGCAGTTCTTC
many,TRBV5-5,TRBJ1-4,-,CASSPGRINEKLFF,TGTGCCAGCAGCCCCGGACGGATTAATGAAAAACTGTTTTTT
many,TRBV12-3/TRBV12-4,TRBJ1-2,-,CASRLDVYDVYGYTF,TGTGCCAGCAGGTTAGACGTTTATGACGTCTATGGCTACACCTTC
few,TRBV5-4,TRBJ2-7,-,CASSLGVSEQYF,TGTGCCAGCAGCTTGGGGGTGTCCGAGCAGTACTTC
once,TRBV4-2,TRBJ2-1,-,CASSQDARAWDEQFF,TGTGCCAGCAGCCAAGATGCCAGGGCCTGGGATGAGCAGTTCTTC